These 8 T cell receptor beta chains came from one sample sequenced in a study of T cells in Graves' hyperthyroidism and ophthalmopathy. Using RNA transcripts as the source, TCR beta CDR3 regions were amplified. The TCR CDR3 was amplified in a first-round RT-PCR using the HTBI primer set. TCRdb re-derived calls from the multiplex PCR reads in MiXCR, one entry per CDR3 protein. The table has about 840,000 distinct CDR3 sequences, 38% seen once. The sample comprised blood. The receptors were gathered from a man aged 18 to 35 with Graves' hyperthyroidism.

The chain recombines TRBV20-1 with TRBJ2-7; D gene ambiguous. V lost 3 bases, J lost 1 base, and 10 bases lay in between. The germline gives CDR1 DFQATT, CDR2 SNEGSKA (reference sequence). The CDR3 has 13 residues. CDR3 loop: CSASSDASYEQYF. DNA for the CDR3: TGCAGTGCTAGTTCTGACGCGTCCTACGAGCAGTACTTC.

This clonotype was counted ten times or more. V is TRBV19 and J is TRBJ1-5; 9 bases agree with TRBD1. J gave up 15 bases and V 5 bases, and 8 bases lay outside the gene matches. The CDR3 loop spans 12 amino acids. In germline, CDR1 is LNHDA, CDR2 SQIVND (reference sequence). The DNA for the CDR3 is TGTGCCAGTAGTCCTGGACAGGGGCCCTGGCATTTT. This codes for CASSPGQGPWHF.

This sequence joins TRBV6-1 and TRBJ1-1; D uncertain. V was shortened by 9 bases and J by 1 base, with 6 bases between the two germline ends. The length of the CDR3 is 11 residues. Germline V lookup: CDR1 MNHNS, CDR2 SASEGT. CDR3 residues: CARDKNTEAFF. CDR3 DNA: TGTGCCAGAGACAAGAACACTGAAGCTTTCTTT.

The CDR3 nucleotides are TGTGCCAGCAGCCCCCCCGGACAGGGGGACGTCACCTTC. Amino acids: CASSPPGQGDVTF. The gene calls are TRBV7-2 and TRBJ1-2; the match to TRBD1 covers 10 bases. V trimming: 5 bases; J trimming: 13 bases; junction bases outside the gene matches: 10. This CDR3 region has 13 residues. The germline gives CDR1 SGHTA, CDR2 FQGNSA.

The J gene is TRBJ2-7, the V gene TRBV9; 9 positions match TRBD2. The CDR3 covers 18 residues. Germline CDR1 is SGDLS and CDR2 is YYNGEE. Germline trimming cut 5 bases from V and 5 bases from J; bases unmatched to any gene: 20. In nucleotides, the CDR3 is TGTGCCAGCAGTTCCGGACAGATGACGGCGGGGGGGCTCAACGAGCAGTACTTC. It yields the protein CASSSGQMTAGGLNEQYF.

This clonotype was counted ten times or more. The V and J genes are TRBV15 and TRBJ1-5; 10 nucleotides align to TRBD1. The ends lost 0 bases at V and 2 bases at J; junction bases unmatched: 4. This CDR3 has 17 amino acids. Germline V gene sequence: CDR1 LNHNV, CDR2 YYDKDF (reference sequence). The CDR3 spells CATSRDLGTGGNQPQHF. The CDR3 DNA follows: TGTGCCACCAGCAGAGATCTCGGGACAGGGGGCAATCAGCCCCAGCATTTT. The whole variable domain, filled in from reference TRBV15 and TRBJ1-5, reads DAMVIQNPRYQVTQFGKPVTLSCSQTLNHNVMYWYQQKSSQAPKLLFHYYDKDFNNEADTPDNFQSRRPNTSFCFLDIRSPGLGDTAMYLCATSRDLGTGGNQPQHFGDGTRLSIL.

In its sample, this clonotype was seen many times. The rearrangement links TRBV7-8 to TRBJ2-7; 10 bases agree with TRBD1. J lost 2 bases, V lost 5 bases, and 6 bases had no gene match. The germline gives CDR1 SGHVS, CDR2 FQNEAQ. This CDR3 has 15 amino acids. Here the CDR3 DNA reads TGTGCCAGCAGCCGAACCGGGACAGGGGCCTACGAGCAGTACTTC. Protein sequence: CASSRTGTGAYEQYF.

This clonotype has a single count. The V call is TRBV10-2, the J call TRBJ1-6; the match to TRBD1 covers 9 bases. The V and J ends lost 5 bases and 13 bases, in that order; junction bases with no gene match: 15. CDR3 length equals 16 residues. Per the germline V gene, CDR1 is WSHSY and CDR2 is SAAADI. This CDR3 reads CASSLSRGQGPSPLHF. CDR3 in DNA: TGCGCCAGCAGTTTATCGAGGGGACAGGGCCCTTCCCCCCTCCACTTT.